The present T cell receptor beta chain was sequenced within a study of CD8+ T cells in alopecia areata. Study findings and constraints: Many of the expanded lesional clones endured in scalp and blood while on tofacitinib. In scalp, tofacitinib significantly decreased clonality and expanded CD8+ clones among the top 100.

On this clone itself: The antigen is unknown.

Treatment meaning: oral pan-JAK inhibitor, 5-10 mg twice daily. Lesional scalp punch biopsies and peripheral blood were collected from alopecia areata patients. PBMCs yielded sorted CD4+ and CD8+ T cells. After isolation, RNA underwent reverse transcription to generate cDNA as the sequencing template. This table comes from immunoSEQ multiplex PCR, and its TCRdb copy is limited to in-frame clones, with some not included. In the table there are about 180,000 clones, approximately 51% of which are singletons. This CDR3 has 13 residues. Germline CDR1 MNHEY, CDR2 SVGAGI. V was pared by 6 bases and J by 4 bases, with 7 bases between.

This clonotype was sampled from a human donor with alopecia areata. The material sequenced was CD8+ T cells sorted from blood, taken between weeks 51 and 52, from a patient treated with tofacitinib. The chain employs TRBV6-5 and TRBJ2-6; D call uncertain. CDR3 region: CASSFTGANVLTF. In DNA, the CDR3 is TGTGCCAGCAGCTTCACAGGGGCCAACGTCCTGACTTTC.